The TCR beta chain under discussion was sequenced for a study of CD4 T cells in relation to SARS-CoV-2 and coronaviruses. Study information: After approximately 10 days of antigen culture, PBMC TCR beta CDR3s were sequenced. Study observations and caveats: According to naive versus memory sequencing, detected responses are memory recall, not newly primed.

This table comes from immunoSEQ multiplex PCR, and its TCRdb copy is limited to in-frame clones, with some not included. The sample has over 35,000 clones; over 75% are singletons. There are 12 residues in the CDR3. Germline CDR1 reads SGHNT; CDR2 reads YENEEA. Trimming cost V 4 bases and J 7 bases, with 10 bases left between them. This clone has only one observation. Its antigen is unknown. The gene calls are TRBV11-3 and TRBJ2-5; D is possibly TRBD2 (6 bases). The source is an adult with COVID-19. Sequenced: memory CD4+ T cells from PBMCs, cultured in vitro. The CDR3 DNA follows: TGTGCCAGCAGCTGGACCGGGGGGACCCAGTACTTC. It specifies CASSWTGGTQYF.